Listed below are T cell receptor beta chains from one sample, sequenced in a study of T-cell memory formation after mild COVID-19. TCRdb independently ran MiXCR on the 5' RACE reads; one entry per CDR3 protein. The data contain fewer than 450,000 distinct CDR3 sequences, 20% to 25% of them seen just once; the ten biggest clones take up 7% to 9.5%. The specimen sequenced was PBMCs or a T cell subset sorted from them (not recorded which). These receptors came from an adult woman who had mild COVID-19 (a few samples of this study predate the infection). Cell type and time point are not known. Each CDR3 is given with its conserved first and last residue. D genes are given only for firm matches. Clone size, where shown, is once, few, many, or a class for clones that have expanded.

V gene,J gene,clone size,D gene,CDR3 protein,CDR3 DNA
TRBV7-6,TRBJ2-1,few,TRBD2,CASSTRLAGPYNEQFF,TGTGCCAGCAGCACCCGACTAGCGGGGCCCTACAATGAGCAGTTCTTC
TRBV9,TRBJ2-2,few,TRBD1,CASSPTGDTGELFF,TGTGCCAGCAGCCCGACAGGGGACACCGGGGAGCTGTTTTTT
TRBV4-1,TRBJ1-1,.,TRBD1,CASSHNRGRRTEAFF,TGCGCCAGCAGCCATAACAGGGGGCGGAGGACTGAAGCTTTCTTT
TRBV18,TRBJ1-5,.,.,CASSPRGGLNQPQHF,TGTGCCAGCTCACCACGGGGGGGCCTCAATCAGCCCCAGCATTTT
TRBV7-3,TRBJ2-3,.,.,CASSSLPSGDTQYF,TGTGCCAGCAGCTCCCTTCCGTCGGGAGATACGCAGTATTTT
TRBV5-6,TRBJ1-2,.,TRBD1,CASSSTGGMAYGYTF,TGTGCCAGCAGCTCAACAGGGGGAATGGCCTATGGCTACACCTTC
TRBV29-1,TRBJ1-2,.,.,CSVEKPSKGSFSYGYTF,TGCAGCGTTGAAAAGCCTTCGAAGGGGAGCTTCTCCTACGGCTACACCTTC
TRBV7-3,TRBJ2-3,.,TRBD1,CASSSPGQGAADTQYF,TGTGCCAGCAGCTCACCGGGACAGGGGGCGGCAGATACGCAGTATTTT
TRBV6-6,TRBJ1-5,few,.,CATGTYASQPQHF,TGTGCCACCGGGACTTACGCCAGTCAGCCCCAGCATTTT
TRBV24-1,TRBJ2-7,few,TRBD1,CATSDWTGNEQYF,TGTGCCACCAGTGATTGGACAGGGAACGAGCAGTACTTC